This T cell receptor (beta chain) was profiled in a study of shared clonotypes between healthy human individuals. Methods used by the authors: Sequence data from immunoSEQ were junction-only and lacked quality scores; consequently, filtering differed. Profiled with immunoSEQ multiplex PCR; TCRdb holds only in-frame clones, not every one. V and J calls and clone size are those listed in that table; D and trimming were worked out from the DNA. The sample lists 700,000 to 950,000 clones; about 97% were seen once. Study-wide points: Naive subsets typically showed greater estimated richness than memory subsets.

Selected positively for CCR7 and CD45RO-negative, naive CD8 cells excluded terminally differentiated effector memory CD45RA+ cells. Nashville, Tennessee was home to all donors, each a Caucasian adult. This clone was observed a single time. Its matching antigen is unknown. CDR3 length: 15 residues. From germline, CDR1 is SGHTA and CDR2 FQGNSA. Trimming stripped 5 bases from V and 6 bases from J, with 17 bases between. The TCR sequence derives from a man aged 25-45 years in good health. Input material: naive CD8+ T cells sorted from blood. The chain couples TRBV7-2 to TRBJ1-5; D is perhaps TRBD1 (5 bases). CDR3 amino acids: CASSEVEGNAQPQHF. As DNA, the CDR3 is TGTGCCAGCAGCGAGGTGGAGGGGAATGCTCAGCCCCAGCATTTT.